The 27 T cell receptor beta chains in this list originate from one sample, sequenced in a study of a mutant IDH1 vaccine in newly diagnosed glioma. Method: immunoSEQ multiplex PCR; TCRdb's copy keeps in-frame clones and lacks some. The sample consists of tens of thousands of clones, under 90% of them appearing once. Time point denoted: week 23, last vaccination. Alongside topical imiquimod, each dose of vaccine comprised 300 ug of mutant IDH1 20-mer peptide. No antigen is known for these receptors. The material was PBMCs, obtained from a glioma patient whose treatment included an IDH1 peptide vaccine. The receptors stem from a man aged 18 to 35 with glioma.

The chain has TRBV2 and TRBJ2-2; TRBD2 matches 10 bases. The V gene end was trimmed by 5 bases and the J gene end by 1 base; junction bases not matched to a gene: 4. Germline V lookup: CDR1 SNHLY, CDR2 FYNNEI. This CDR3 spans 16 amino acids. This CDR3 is CASSPRTSGNTGELFF. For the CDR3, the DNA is TGTGCCAGCAGTCCCAGGACTAGCGGGAACACCGGGGAGCTGTTTTTT.

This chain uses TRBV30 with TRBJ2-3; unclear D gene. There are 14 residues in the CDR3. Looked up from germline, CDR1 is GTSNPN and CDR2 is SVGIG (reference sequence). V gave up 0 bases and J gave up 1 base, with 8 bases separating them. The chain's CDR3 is CAWSVGQGTDTQYF. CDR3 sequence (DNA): TGTGCCTGGAGTGTAGGGCAGGGCACAGATACGCAGTATTTT.

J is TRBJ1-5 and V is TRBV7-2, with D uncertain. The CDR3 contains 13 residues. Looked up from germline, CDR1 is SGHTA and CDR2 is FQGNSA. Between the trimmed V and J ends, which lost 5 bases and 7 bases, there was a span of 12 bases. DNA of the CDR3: TGTGCCAGCAGCCCAAATTTGAGGCAGCCCCAGCATTTT. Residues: CASSPNLRQPQHF.

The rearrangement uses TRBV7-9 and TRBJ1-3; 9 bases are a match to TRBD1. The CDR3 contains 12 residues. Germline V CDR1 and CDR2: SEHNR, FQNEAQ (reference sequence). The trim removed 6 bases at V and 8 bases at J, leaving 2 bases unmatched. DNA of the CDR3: TGTGCCAGCAGTTGGACAGGGGACACCATATATTTT. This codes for CASSWTGDTIYF.

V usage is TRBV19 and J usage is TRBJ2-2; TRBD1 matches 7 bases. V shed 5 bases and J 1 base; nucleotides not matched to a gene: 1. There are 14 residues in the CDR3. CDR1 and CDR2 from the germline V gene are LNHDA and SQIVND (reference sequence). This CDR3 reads CASSWTGNTGELFF. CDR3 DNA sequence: TGTGCCAGTAGTTGGACAGGGAACACCGGGGAGCTGTTTTTT.

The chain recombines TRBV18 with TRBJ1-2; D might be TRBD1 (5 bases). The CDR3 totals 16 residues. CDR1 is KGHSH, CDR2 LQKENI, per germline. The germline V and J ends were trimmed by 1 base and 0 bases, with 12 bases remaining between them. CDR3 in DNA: TGTGCCAGCTCACCACGATACGAGACAGCTAACTATGGCTACACCTTC. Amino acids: CASSPRYETANYGYTF.

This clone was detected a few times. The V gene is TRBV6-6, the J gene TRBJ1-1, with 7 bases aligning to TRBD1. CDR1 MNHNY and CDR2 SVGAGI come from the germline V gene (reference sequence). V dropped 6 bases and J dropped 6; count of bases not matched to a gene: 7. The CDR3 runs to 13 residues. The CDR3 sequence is CASRSQGMAEAFF. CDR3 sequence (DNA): TGTGCCAGCAGATCACAGGGGATGGCTGAAGCTTTCTTT.

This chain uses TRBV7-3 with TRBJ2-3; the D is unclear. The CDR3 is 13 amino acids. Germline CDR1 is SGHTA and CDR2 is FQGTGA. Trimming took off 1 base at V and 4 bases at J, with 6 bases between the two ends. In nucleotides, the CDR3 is TGTGCCAGCAGCTTAAAGTCCCCAGATACGCAGTATTTT. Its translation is CASSLKSPDTQYF.

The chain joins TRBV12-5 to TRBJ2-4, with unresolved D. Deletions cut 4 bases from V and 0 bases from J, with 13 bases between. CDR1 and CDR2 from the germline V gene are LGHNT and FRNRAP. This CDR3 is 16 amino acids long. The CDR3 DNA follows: TGTGCTAGTGGTTCCACCGACGGTCTAGCCAAAAACATTCAGTACTTC. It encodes CASGSTDGLAKNIQYF.

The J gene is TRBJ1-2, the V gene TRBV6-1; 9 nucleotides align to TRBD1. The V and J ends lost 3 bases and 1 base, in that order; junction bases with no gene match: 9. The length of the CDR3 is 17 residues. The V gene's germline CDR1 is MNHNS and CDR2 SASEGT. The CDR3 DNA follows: TGTGCCAGCAGTGACCGTCTAGGGACAGGGTTTAACTATGGCTACACCTTC. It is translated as CASSDRLGTGFNYGYTF.

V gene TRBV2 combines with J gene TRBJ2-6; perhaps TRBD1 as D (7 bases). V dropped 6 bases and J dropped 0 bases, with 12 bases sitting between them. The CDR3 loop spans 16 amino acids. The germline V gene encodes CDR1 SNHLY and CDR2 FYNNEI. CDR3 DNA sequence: TGTGCCAGCAGGGGGCAGGGGGGCTCTGGGGCCAACGTCCTGACTTTC. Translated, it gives CASRGQGGSGANVLTF.

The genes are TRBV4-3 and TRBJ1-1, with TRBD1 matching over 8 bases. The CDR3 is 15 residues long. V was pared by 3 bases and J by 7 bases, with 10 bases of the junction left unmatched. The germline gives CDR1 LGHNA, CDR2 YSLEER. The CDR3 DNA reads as TGCGCCAGCAGCCAGGACAACGGACAGGGTAATGAAGCTTTCTTT. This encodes CASSQDNGQGNEAFF.

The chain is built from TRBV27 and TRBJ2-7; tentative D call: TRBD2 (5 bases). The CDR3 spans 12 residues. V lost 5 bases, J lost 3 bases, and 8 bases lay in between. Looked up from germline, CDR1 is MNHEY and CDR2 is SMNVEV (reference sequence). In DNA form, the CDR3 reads TGTGCCAGCAGTGGAGGAAGCTACGAGCAGTACTTC. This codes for CASSGGSYEQYF.

The chain's CDR3 is CASREQLNTEAFF. The CDR3 DNA sequence: TGTGCCAGTAGAGAACAATTAAACACTGAAGCTTTCTTT. The chain combines TRBV19 with TRBJ1-1, with no clear D. V was trimmed by 6 bases and J by 2 bases, leaving 10 bases between them. CDR3 length equals 13 residues. Germline-derived CDR1 and CDR2 are LNHDA and SQIVND (reference sequence).

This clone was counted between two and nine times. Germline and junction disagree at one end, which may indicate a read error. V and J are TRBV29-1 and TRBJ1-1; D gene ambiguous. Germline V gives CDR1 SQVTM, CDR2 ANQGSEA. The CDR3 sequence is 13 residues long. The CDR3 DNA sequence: TGCAGCGCTGAAGCACAGTCTGACACTGAAGCTTTCTTT. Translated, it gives CSAEAQSDTEAFF.

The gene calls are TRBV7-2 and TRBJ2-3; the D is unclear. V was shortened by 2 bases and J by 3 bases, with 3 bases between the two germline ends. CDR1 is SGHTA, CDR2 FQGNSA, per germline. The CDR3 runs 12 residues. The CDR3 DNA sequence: TGTGCCAGCAGCTTACCGACAGATACGCAGTATTTT. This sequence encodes CASSLPTDTQYF.

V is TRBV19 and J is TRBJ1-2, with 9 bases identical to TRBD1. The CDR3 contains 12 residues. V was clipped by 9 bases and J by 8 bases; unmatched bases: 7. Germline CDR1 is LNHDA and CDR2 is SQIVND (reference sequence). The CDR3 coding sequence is TGTGCCAGCAGTGGGACAGGGAGAGGCTACACCTTC. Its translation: CASSGTGRGYTF.

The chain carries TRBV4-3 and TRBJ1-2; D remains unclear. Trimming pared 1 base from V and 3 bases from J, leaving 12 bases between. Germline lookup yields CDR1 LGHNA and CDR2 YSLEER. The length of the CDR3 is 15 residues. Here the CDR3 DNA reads TGCGCCAGCAGCCAAGGAGGTGCCGGTCACTATGGCTACACCTTC. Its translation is CASSQGGAGHYGYTF.

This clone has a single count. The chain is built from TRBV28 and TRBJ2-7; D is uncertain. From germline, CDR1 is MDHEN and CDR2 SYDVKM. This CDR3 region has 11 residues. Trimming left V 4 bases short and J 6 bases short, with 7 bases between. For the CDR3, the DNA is TGTGCCAGCAGTTCGATCCTCGAGCAGTACTTC. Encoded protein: CASSSILEQYF.

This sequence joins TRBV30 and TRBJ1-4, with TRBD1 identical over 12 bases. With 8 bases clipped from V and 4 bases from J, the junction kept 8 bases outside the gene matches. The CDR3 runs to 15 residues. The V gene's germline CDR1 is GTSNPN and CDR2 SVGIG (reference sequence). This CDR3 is CARRDRGLGNEKLFF. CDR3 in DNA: TGTGCCCGACGGGACAGGGGGCTTGGTAATGAAAAACTGTTTTTT.

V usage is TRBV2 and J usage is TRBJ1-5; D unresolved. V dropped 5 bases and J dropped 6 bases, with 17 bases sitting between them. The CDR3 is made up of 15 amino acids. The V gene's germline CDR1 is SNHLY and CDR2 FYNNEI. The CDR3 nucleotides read TGTGCCAGCAGTTCTTCCACCCTGAGGCGTCAGCCCCAGCATTTT. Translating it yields CASSSSTLRRQPQHF. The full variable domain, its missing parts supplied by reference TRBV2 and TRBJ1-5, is EPEVTQTPSHQVTQMGQEVILRCVPISNHLYFYWYRQILGQKVEFLVSFYNNEISEKSEIFDDQFSVERPDGSNFTLKIRSTKLEDSAMYFCASSSSTLRRQPQHFGDGTRLSIL.

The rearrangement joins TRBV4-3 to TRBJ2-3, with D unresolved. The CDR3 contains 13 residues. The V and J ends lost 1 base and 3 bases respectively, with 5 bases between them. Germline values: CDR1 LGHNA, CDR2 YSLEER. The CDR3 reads CASSQVTTDTQYF. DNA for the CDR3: TGCGCCAGCAGCCAAGTTACGACAGATACGCAGTATTTT.

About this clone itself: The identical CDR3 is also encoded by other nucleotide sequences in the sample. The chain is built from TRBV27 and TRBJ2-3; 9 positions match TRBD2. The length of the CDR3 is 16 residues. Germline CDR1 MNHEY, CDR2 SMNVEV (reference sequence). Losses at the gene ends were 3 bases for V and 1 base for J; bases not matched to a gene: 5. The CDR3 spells CASSFLRTSGTDTQYF. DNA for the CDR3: TGTGCCAGCAGTTTTCTCCGGACTAGCGGCACAGATACGCAGTATTTT.

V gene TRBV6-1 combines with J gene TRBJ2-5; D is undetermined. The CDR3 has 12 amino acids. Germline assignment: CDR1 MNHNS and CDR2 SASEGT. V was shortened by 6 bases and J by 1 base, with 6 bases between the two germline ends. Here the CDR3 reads CASRKIQETQYF. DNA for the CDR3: TGTGCCAGCAGGAAGATCCAAGAGACCCAGTACTTC.

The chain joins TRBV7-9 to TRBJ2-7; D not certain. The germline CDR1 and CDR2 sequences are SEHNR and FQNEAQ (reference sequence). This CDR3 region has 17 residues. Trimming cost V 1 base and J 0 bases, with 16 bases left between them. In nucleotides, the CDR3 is TGTGCCAGCAGCTTAGGTTTTACGGGCCCGGTCTCCTACGAGCAGTACTTC. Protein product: CASSLGFTGPVSYEQYF.

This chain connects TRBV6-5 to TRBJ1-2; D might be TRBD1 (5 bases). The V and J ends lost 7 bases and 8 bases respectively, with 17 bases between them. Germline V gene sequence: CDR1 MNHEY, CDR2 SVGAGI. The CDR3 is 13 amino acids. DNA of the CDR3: TGTGCCAGCAAACTAGGGACGGGGAAGGGCTACACCTTC. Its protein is CASKLGTGKGYTF.

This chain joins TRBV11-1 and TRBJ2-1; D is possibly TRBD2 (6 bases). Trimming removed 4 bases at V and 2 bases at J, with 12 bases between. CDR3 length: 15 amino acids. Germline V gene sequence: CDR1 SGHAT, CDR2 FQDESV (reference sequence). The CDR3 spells CASSSQRATYNEQFF. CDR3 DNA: TGTGCCAGCAGCTCACAGCGGGCAACCTACAATGAGCAGTTCTTC.